The T cell receptor beta chain under discussion was sequenced for a study of T cells in Graves' hyperthyroidism and ophthalmopathy. Per germline, CDR1 MGHRA and CDR2 YSYEKL. Trimming removed 1 base from V and 5 bases from J, with 8 bases in between. CDR3 length equals 13 residues. This clonotype was seen once. A clone one base away is much larger, so this may be a read error. TCR beta CDR3 regions were amplified from RNA. TCR CDR3 regions were first amplified by RT-PCR with HTBI primers. TCRdb reprocessed the multiplex PCR reads with MiXCR, giving one entry per CDR3 protein. Of 600,000 to 800,000 distinct CDR3 sequences listed, 35% are singletons.

The specimen was blood. This chain joins TRBV4-1 and TRBJ1-1; D is unresolved. This TCR was recovered from a woman aged 40 to 50 with Graves' hyperthyroidism. The CDR3 coding sequence is TGCGCCAGCAGCCAAGGAGAGAGGACTGAAGCTTTCTTT. Translation: CASSQGERTEAFF.